The entry below describes one T cell receptor (beta chain). These data belong to a study of T cell changes during pregnancy in multiple sclerosis. The table came from immunoSEQ multiplex PCR; TCRdb's copy has only in-frame clones and leaves some out. Of under 150,000 clones in the sample, about 96% were seen once. CDR1 and CDR2 from the germline V gene are SGDLS and YYNGEE. With 1 base clipped from V and 6 bases from J, the junction kept 4 bases outside the gene matches. This CDR3 spans 15 amino acids. V gene TRBV9 combines with J gene TRBJ2-1; 10 bases match TRBD2. This specimen consisted of peripheral blood, obtained after pregnancy. The TCR originated in a female donor with multiple sclerosis, enrolled in a pregnancy study. The CDR3, as DNA: TGTGCCAGCAGCGTAAGCGGGAGGGCCGGCAATGAGCAGTTCTTC. As protein: CASSVSGRAGNEQFF.